This entry concerns a single TCR beta chain. This sample was taken from a study of blood T cell repertoires in COVID-19. This table comes from immunoSEQ multiplex PCR, and its TCRdb copy is limited to in-frame clones, with some not included. The data contain some 140,000 clones, around three quarters of them singletons. The CDR3 loop spans 14 amino acids. CDR1 and CDR2 from the germline V gene are MDHEN and SYDVKM. Trimming pared 6 bases from V and 0 bases from J, leaving 9 bases between. This sequence originates from a man at least 80 years old with acute or convalescent COVID-19. The chain couples TRBV28 to TRBJ1-5, with D tentatively TRBD1 (6 bases). Sample: peripheral blood. CDR3 amino acids: CASSRQVSNQPQHF. In DNA, the CDR3 is TGTGCCAGCAGCCGACAGGTTAGCAATCAGCCCCAGCATTTT.